Listed here are 28 T cell receptor beta chains from one sample, sequenced in a study of blood T cell repertoires in COVID-19. This table comes from immunoSEQ multiplex PCR, and its TCRdb copy is limited to in-frame clones, with some not included. In the table there are 150,000 to 200,000 clones, about nine tenths of which are singletons. What was sequenced was peripheral blood. The receptor set was obtained from a man between 65 and 79 years old with acute or convalescent COVID-19.

The chain is built from TRBV7-9 and TRBJ2-5; 7 nucleotides match TRBD1. Germline values: CDR1 SEHNR, CDR2 FQNEAQ (reference sequence). J was trimmed by 5 bases and V by 5 bases; bases with no gene match: 11. CDR3 length: 15 residues. The DNA of the CDR3 is TGTGCCAGCAGCGTAAAACAGGGGAACGGGGAGACCCAGTACTTC. Amino acid sequence: CASSVKQGNGETQYF. The full variable domain, in which reference TRBV7-9 and TRBJ2-5 provide the parts outside the CDR3, is DTGVSQNPRHKITKRGQNVTFRCDPISEHNRLYWYRQTLGQGPEFLTYFQNEAQLEKSRLLSDRFSAERPKGSFSTLEIQRTEQGDSAMYLCASSVKQGNGETQYFGPGTRLLVL.

The chain uses TRBV5-1 and TRBJ2-1, with a weak D call TRBD2 (7 bases). The germline V gene encodes CDR1 SGHRS and CDR2 YFSETQ. This CDR3 spans 14 amino acids. V lost 4 bases and J lost 6, with 14 bases in between. The CDR3 region is CASSAGDNPNEQFF. As DNA, the CDR3 is TGCGCCAGCAGCGCGGGGGACAACCCCAATGAGCAGTTCTTC.

The rearrangement uses TRBV3-1 (or the pseudogene TRBV3-2) and TRBJ2-3, with 9 bases aligning to TRBD1. The V segment lost 0 bases and the J segment 2 bases; nucleotides outside the gene matches: 18. Looked up from germline, CDR1 is LGHDT and CDR2 is YNNKEL (reference sequence). The CDR3 consists of 21 residues. CDR3 sequence: CASSQDERQGVKGGHTDTQYF. DNA for the CDR3: TGTGCCAGCAGCCAAGATGAACGACAGGGGGTCAAAGGAGGACACACAGATACGCAGTATTTT.

This clone has a single count. The chain has TRBV6-5 and TRBJ1-4; 8 nucleotides align to TRBD1. The V gene's germline CDR1 is MNHEY and CDR2 SVGAGI. V was clipped by 6 bases and J by 8 bases; unmatched bases: 8. The CDR3 length is 14 residues. This CDR3 reads CASRPRQGSEKLFF. The CDR3 DNA follows: TGTGCCAGCAGACCTAGACAGGGGTCGGAAAAACTGTTTTTT.

J is TRBJ2-7 and V is TRBV2; the match to TRBD1 covers 7 bases. Germline trimming cut 7 bases from V and 0 bases from J; bases unmatched to any gene: 6. The CDR3 loop spans 14 amino acids. Germline V gene data show CDR1 as SNHLY and CDR2 as FYNNEI. The CDR3 region is CASIRTGASYEQYF. The CDR3 nucleotides read TGTGCCAGCATTAGGACAGGCGCCTCCTACGAGCAGTACTTC.

This clone showed up just a few times. The V and J genes are TRBV6-5 and TRBJ1-1; weak D call: TRBD1 (5 bases). Germline V gene sequence: CDR1 MNHEY, CDR2 SVGAGI. Between the trimmed V and J ends, which lost 7 bases and 6 bases, there was a span of 15 bases. The CDR3 sequence is 13 residues long. CDR3 DNA sequence: TGTGCCAGCAATCAGGGATATAGGGCTGAAGCTTTCTTT. Translation gives CASNQGYRAEAFF.

In DNA form, the CDR3 reads TGTGCCAGTAGTTCCCGGAGAGAGACCCAGTACTTC. Translating gives CASSSRRETQYF. This sequence joins TRBV19 and TRBJ2-5, with D unresolved. CDR3 size: 12 residues. Germline CDR1 reads LNHDA; CDR2 reads SQIVND (reference sequence). V dropped 5 bases and J dropped 4 bases, with 8 bases sitting between them.

This clone was recorded a few times. The V gene is TRBV27, the J gene TRBJ1-1, with D tentatively TRBD1 (6 bases). V lost 3 bases, J lost 2 bases, and 13 bases lay in between. The CDR3 covers 15 residues. Looked up from germline, CDR1 is MNHEY and CDR2 is SMNVEV (reference sequence). In DNA form, the CDR3 reads TGTGCCAGCAGTTTGCTAGGGACACCTAACACTGAAGCTTTCTTT. Translation: CASSLLGTPNTEAFF.

The chain combines TRBV7-2 with TRBJ2-1; 10 bases align to TRBD2. The CDR3 sequence is 15 residues long. In germline, CDR1 is SGHTA, CDR2 FQGNSA. Germline trimming cut 5 bases from V and 3 bases from J; bases unmatched to any gene: 4. This chain's CDR3 is CASSATSGFYNEQFF. CDR3 in DNA: TGTGCCAGCAGCGCGACTAGCGGGTTCTACAATGAGCAGTTCTTC.

V gene TRBV5-1 combines with J gene TRBJ2-3; 11 bases line up with TRBD2. Germline V gene sequence: CDR1 SGHRS, CDR2 YFSETQ. The CDR3 loop spans 17 amino acids. The junction had 9 bases not matched to a gene; V was cut back by 0 bases and J by 6 bases. CDR3 sequence (DNA): TGCGCCAGCAGCTTGGGACTAGCGGGGCTTGGGGTGGATACGCAGTATTTT. Translation: CASSLGLAGLGVDTQYF.

This chain links TRBV7-2 with TRBJ1-3; unclear D gene. V was shortened by 7 bases and J by 4 bases, with 11 bases between the two germline ends. Germline V gene data show CDR1 as SGHTA and CDR2 as FQGNSA. The CDR3 covers 13 residues. The CDR3 loop reads CASTFSAGNTIYF. The CDR3 coding sequence is TGTGCCAGCACCTTCAGCGCGGGAAACACCATATATTTT.

This chain links TRBV12-3 or TRBV12-4 with TRBJ1-4, with D unresolved. This CDR3 is built from 13 residues. V lost 5 bases and J 4 bases, leaving 8 bases between the germline ends. This CDR3 is CASSGRVNEKLFF. In nucleotides, the CDR3 is TGTGCCAGCAGTGGGCGGGTTAATGAAAAACTGTTTTTT.

The rearrangement links TRBV28 to TRBJ2-1; a possible D gene is TRBD1 (5 bases). Trimming stripped 6 bases from V and 9 bases from J, with 12 bases between. The CDR3 is made up of 12 amino acids. In germline, CDR1 is MDHEN, CDR2 SYDVKM. The CDR3 loop is CASSKSQGEQFF. DNA of the CDR3: TGTGCCAGCAGCAAGAGTCAGGGTGAGCAGTTCTTC.

The CDR3 protein is CSVAGTSSYNEQFF. Here the CDR3 DNA reads TGCAGCGTAGCGGGGACCAGCTCCTACAATGAGCAGTTCTTC. The genes are TRBV29-1 and TRBJ2-1; 7 nucleotides line up with TRBD2. CDR1 and CDR2 (germline): SQVTM, ANQGSEA. The length of the CDR3 is 14 residues. V was clipped by 6 bases and J by 0 bases; unmatched bases: 5.

This chain connects TRBV12-5 to TRBJ1-6; D gene ambiguous. There are 12 residues in the CDR3. V dropped 2 bases and J dropped 7 bases, with 3 bases sitting between them. Germline lookup yields CDR1 LGHNT and CDR2 FRNRAP. The CDR3 loop reads CASGLQNSPLHF. Here the CDR3 DNA reads TGTGCTAGTGGTTTGCAGAATTCACCCCTCCACTTT. Complete variable domain (other parts from reference TRBV12-5 and TRBJ1-6): DARVTQTPRHKVTEMGQEVTMRCQPILGHNTVFWYRQTMMQGLELLAYFRNRAPLDDSGMPKDRFSAEMPDATLATLKIQPSEPRDSAVYFCASGLQNSPLHFGNGTRLTVT.

This clone was counted between two and nine times. The genes are TRBV27 and TRBJ2-6; a possible D gene is TRBD1 (6 bases). Germline V gene sequence: CDR1 MNHEY, CDR2 SMNVEV (reference sequence). The V end lost 5 bases, the J end lost 2 bases, and 13 bases lay between the germline ends. The CDR3 is made up of 16 amino acids. CDR3 amino acids: CASSLPPGAGANVLTF. CDR3 DNA: TGTGCCAGCAGTCTACCCCCAGGGGCTGGGGCCAACGTCCTGACTTTC.

J is TRBJ1-5 and V is TRBV27, with D perhaps TRBD1 (6 bases). CDR1 MNHEY and CDR2 SMNVEV come from the germline V gene (reference sequence). Deletions cut 6 bases from V and 4 bases from J, with 10 bases between. There are 13 residues in the CDR3. CDR3 sequence: CASSLDSNQPQHF. The CDR3 region has the DNA TGTGCCAGCAGCTTGGACAGTAATCAGCCCCAGCATTTT.

This clone was counted once. The chain carries TRBV7-3 and TRBJ2-3, with 8 bases matching TRBD1. The CDR3 consists of 14 residues. Germline trimming cut 8 bases from V and 1 base from J; bases unmatched to any gene: 5. Germline assignment: CDR1 SGHTA and CDR2 FQGTGA. The CDR3 sequence is CASQRGQGTDTQYF. The CDR3 DNA reads TGTGCCAGCCAACGGGGACAGGGCACAGATACGCAGTATTTT.

The J gene is TRBJ1-4, the V gene TRBV20-1; D not resolved. The germline V and J ends were trimmed by 4 bases and 13 bases, with 13 bases remaining between them. Per the germline V gene, CDR1 is DFQATT and CDR2 is SNEGSKA (reference sequence). The CDR3 has 11 amino acids. For the CDR3, the DNA is TGCAGTGCTATACGCCCCGGCGGACTGTTTTTT. It codes for CSAIRPGGLFF.

The table lists this clone with a count of one. The DNA for the CDR3 is TGCGCCAGCAGCGACGGGACTACCCTACACAATGAGCAGTTCTTC. This sequence encodes CASSDGTTLHNEQFF. This sequence joins TRBV10-1 and TRBJ2-1, with 7 bases that match TRBD2. V shed 6 bases, J shed 5 bases, and the junction held 10 bases outside the gene matches. From germline, CDR1 is WNHNN and CDR2 SYGVQD (reference sequence). This CDR3 is 15 amino acids long.

V and J are TRBV5-1 and TRBJ2-7; 14 nucleotides align to TRBD2. Trimming cost V 4 bases and J 4 bases; bases outside gene matches: 4. Germline V gene data show CDR1 as SGHRS and CDR2 as YFSETQ. This CDR3 has 15 residues. The DNA for the CDR3 is TGCGCCAGCAGCGAGGGACTAGCGGGAGTTTACGAGCAGTACTTC. It yields the protein CASSEGLAGVYEQYF. Drawing the rest from reference TRBV5-1 and TRBJ2-7, the complete variable domain is KAGVTQTPRYLIKTRGQQVTLSCSPISGHRSVSWYQQTPGQGLQFLFEYFSETQRNKGNFPGRFSGRQFSNSRSEMNVSTLELGDSALYLCASSEGLAGVYEQYFGPGTRLTVT.

This clone was seen a handful of times. The V and J genes are TRBV28 and TRBJ1-6; D is uncertain. The CDR3 runs to 16 residues. V was cut by 6 bases and J by 2 bases, with 14 bases left in between. Germline V lookup: CDR1 MDHEN, CDR2 SYDVKM. CDR3 DNA sequence: TGTGCCAGCAGAAATACAGCAGACACCTATAATTCACCCCTCCACTTT. Its protein is CASRNTADTYNSPLHF. Full variable domain (remainder filled in from reference TRBV28 and TRBJ1-6): DVKVTQSSRYLVKRTGEKVFLECVQDMDHENMFWYRQDPGLGLRLIYFSYDVKMKEKGDIPEGYSVSREKKERFSLILESASTNQTSMYLCASRNTADTYNSPLHFGNGTRLTVT.

In its sample, this clone was seen a few times. The rearrangement links TRBV19 to TRBJ2-6, with 10 bases that match TRBD1. Germline V gives CDR1 LNHDA, CDR2 SQIVND (reference sequence). With 5 bases clipped from V and 2 bases from J, the junction kept 9 bases outside the gene matches. The CDR3 runs to 18 residues. CDR3 DNA: TGTGCCAGTAGTCCCCAGACAGGGGGCTATACTGGGGCCAACGTCCTGACTTTC. Translated, it gives CASSPQTGGYTGANVLTF.

The rearrangement uses TRBV5-1 and TRBJ2-2, with 15 bases matching TRBD2. From germline, CDR1 is SGHRS and CDR2 YFSETQ. This CDR3 comprises 15 residues. J gave up 7 bases and V 3 bases, and 1 base lay outside the gene matches. CDR3: CASSWTSGRVGELFF. In nucleotides, the CDR3 is TGCGCCAGCAGCTGGACTAGCGGGAGGGTCGGGGAGCTGTTTTTT.

This clone occurred once. The chain has TRBV5-8 and TRBJ1-5; TRBD1 is a possible D gene (6 bases). The V end lost 6 bases, the J end lost 5 bases, and 15 bases lay between the germline ends. The CDR3 loop spans 14 amino acids. CDR1 is SGHTS and CDR2 is YDEGEE in the germline V gene. The CDR3 sequence: CASTGAGTHQPQHF. DNA for the CDR3: TGTGCCAGCACCGGGGCAGGGACACATCAGCCCCAGCATTTT.

The genes are TRBV5-1 and TRBJ2-4; 7 bases are a match to TRBD2. Per germline, CDR1 SGHRS and CDR2 YFSETQ. The J segment lost 6 bases and the V segment lost 0 bases, leaving 3 bases of the junction unmatched. This CDR3 comprises 14 residues. The CDR3 DNA follows: TGCGCCAGCAGCTTGGGGGGACTATTAAACATTCAGTACTTC. It codes for CASSLGGLLNIQYF.

The chain uses TRBV18 and TRBJ2-3; a weak D match, TRBD2 (6 bases). CDR1 is KGHSH and CDR2 is LQKENI in the germline V gene. CDR3 length: 17 residues. V was trimmed by 6 bases and J by 6 bases, leaving 25 bases between them. CDR3 protein: CASSLYSAGSSGDTQYF. Written as DNA, the CDR3 is TGTGCCAGCTCTCTATACTCGGCCGGGAGTTCGGGGGATACGCAGTATTTT.

The chain has TRBV29-1 and TRBJ1-2; TRBD1 matches at 8 bases. Per the germline V gene, CDR1 is SQVTM and CDR2 is ANQGSEA. Trimming cost V 6 bases and J 6 bases; bases outside gene matches: 9. The CDR3 loop spans 13 amino acids. The CDR3: CSVQKTGEDGYTF. CDR3 nucleotide sequence: TGCAGCGTCCAAAAGACAGGGGAGGATGGCTACACCTTC.